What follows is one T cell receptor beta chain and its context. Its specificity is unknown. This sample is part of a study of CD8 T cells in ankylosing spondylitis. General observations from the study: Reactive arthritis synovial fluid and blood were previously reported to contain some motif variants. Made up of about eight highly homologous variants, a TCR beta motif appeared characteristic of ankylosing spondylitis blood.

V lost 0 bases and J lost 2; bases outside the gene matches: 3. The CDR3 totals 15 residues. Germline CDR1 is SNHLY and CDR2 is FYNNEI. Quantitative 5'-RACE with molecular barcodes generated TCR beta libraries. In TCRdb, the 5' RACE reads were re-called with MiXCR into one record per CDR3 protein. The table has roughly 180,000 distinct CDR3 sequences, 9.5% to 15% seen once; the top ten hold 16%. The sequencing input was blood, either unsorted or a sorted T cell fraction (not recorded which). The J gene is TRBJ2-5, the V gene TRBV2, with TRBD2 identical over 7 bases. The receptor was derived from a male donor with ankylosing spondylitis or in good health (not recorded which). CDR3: CASSEAVLAQETQYF. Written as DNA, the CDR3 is TGTGCCAGCAGTGAAGCGGTACTAGCGCAAGAGACCCAGTACTTC.